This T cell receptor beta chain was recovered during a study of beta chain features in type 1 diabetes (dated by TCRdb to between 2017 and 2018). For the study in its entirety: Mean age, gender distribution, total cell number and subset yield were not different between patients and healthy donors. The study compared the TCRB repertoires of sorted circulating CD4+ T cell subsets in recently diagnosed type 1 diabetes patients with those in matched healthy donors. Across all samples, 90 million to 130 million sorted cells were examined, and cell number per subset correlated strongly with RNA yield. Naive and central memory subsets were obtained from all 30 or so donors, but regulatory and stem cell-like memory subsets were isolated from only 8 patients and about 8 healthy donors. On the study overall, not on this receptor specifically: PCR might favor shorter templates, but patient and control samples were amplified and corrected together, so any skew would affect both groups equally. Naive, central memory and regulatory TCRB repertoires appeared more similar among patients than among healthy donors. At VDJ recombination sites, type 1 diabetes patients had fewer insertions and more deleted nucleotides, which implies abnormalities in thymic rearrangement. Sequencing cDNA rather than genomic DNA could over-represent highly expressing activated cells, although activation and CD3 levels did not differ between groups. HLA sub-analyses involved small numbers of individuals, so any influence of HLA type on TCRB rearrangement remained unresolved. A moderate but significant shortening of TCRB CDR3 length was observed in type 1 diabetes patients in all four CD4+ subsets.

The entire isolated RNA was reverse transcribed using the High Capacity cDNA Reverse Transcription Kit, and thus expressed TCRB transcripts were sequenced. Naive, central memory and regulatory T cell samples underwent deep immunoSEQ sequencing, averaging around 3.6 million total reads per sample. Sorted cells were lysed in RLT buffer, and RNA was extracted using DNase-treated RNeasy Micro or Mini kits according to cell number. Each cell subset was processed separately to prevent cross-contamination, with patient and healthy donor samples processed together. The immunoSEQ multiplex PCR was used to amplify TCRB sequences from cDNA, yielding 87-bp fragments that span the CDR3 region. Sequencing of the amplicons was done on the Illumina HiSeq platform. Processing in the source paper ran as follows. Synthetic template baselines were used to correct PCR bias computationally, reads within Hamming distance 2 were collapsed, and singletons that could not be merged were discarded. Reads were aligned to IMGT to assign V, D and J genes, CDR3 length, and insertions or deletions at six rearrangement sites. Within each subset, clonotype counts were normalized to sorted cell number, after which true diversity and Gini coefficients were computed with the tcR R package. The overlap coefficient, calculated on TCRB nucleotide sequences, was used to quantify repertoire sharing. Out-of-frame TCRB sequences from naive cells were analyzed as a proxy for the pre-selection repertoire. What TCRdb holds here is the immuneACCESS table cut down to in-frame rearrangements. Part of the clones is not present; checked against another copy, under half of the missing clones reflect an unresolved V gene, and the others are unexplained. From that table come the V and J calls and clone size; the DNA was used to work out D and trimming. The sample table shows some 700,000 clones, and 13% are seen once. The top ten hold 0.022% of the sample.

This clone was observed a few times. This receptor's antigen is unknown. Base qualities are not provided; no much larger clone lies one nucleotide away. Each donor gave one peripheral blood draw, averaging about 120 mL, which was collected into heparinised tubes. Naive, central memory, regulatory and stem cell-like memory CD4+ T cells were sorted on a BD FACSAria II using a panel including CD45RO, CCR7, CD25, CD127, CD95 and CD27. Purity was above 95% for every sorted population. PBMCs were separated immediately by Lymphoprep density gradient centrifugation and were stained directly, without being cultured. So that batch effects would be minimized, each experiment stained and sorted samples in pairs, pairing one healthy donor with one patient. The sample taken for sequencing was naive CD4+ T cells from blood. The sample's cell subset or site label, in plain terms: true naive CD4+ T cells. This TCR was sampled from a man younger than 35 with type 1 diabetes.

This receptor carries the CDR3 CASSRDREARNYGYTF. DNA sequence: TGTGCCAGCAGCCGGGACAGGGAGGCCCGTAACTATGGCTACACCTTC. The chain is encoded by TRBV7-2 joined to TRBJ1-2, with 9 junctional bases fitting TRBD1. The germline V gene specifies SGHTA as CDR1 and FQGNSA as CDR2. The CDR3 runs 16 amino acids, cysteine and phenylalanine included. The retained sequence is limited to the CDR3, 48 bases, with the frame set at the first base. At the junction V is shortened by 5 bases and J by 1 base; bases outside the gene matches: 8. Supplemented by the reference TRBV7-2 and TRBJ1-2 proteins around the CDR3, the complete variable domain is GAGVSQSPSNKVTEKGKDVELRCDPISGHTALYWYRQSLGQGLEFLIYFQGNSAPDKSGLPSDRFSAERTGGSVSTLTIQRTQQEDSAVYLCASSRDREARNYGYTFGSGTRLTVV.